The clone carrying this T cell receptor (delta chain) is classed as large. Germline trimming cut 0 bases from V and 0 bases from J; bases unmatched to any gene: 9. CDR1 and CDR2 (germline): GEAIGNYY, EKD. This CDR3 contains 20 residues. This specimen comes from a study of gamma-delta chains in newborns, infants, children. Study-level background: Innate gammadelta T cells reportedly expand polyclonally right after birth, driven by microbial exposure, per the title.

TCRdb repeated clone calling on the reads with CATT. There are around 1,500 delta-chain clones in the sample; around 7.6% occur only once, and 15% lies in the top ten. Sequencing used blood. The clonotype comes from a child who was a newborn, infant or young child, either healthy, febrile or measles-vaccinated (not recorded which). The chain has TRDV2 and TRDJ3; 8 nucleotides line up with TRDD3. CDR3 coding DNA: TGTGCCTGTGACACCAGGGAGCTGGGGGACCACTCCTGGGACACCCGACAGATGTTTTTC. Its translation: CACDTRELGDHSWDTRQMFF.